These 16 T cell receptor beta chains came from one sample sequenced in a study of cytomegalovirus exposure and HLA in healthy donors. PCR primers comprised 60 Vbeta and 13 Jbeta primers. Only in-frame clones appear in the TCRdb table, and some are missing; sequencing was by immunoSEQ multiplex PCR. The table has approximately 160,000 clones, 77% seen once. Material for sequencing was PBMCs. Receptor source: a woman aged 25 to 39 in good health and CMV-seronegative.

This clone was detected only once. The CDR3 sequence is CASSSGQGMYGNTIYF. Here the CDR3 DNA reads TGTGCCAGCAGTTCCGGACAGGGGATGTATGGAAACACCATATATTTT. The V and J genes are TRBV27 and TRBJ1-3; 9 bases are a match to TRBD1. The CDR3 sequence is 16 residues long. Germline V lookup: CDR1 MNHEY, CDR2 SMNVEV (reference sequence). The V segment lost 4 bases and the J segment 3 bases; nucleotides outside the gene matches: 7.

J is TRBJ1-3 and V is TRBV15; D is undetermined. The ends were cut back, 0 bases at V and 1 base at J, with 13 bases in the middle. CDR1 LNHNV and CDR2 YYDKDF come from the germline V gene (reference sequence). The length of the CDR3 is 17 residues. CDR3 amino acids: CATSRESVRRSGNTIYF. DNA for the CDR3: TGTGCCACCAGCAGAGAAAGCGTGCGTAGATCTGGAAACACCATATATTTT.

This sequence joins TRBV27 and TRBJ2-3; tentatively, D is TRBD2 (6 bases). Germline CDR1 reads MNHEY; CDR2 reads SMNVEV (reference sequence). There are 16 residues in the CDR3. V lost 6 bases, J lost 2 bases, and 18 bases lay in between. This CDR3 is CASSHFGLKYTDTQYF. DNA of the CDR3: TGTGCCAGCAGCCACTTTGGACTAAAATACACAGATACGCAGTATTTT.

The gene calls are TRBV19 and TRBJ2-5; TRBD1 might be the D (5 bases). The CDR3 totals 14 residues. The ends were cut back, 5 bases at V and 1 base at J, with 11 bases in the middle. Per the germline V gene, CDR1 is LNHDA and CDR2 is SQIVND (reference sequence). CDR3 region: CASSATGLQETQYF. CDR3 sequence (DNA): TGTGCCAGTAGTGCCACAGGCCTCCAAGAGACCCAGTACTTC.

This chain joins TRBV6-1 and TRBJ2-1; the match to TRBD2 covers 7 bases. Germline CDR1 reads MNHNS; CDR2 reads SASEGT. V trimming: 3 bases; J trimming: 8 bases; junction bases outside the gene matches: 7. This CDR3 comprises 14 residues. DNA of the CDR3: TGTGCCAGCAGTGACGTTGGGGGGGTCGATGAGCAGTTCTTC. Its protein product is CASSDVGGVDEQFF.

Only one count was recorded for this clone. The chain joins TRBV5-1 to TRBJ2-1, with D possibly matching TRBD2 (5 bases). Trimming removed 0 bases at V and 7 bases at J, with 17 bases between. CDR1 and CDR2 from the germline V gene are SGHRS and YFSETQ. CDR3 size: 16 residues. The CDR3 spells CASSLVWGGGGNEQFF. In nucleotides, the CDR3 is TGCGCCAGCAGCTTGGTATGGGGTGGAGGCGGGAATGAGCAGTTCTTC.

The chain combines TRBV6-5 with TRBJ1-4; 8 bases line up with TRBD1. CDR1 MNHEY and CDR2 SVGAGI come from the germline V gene. The V segment lost 0 bases and the J segment 6 bases; nucleotides outside the gene matches: 3. The CDR3 has 15 amino acids. The CDR3 spells CASSYSGQGDEKLFF. Written as DNA, the CDR3 is TGTGCCAGCAGTTACTCCGGACAGGGAGATGAAAAACTGTTTTTT.

This chain uses TRBV2 with TRBJ1-1; D unresolved. Germline CDR1 is SNHLY and CDR2 is FYNNEI. The CDR3 is made up of 15 amino acids. Trimming pared 7 bases from V and 1 base from J, leaving 16 bases between. CDR3 protein: CASTSQVLQNTEAFF. The CDR3 DNA is TGTGCCAGCACTTCCCAGGTCCTCCAGAACACTGAAGCTTTCTTT.

The chain carries TRBV7-9 and TRBJ2-1, with D possibly TRBD1 on 6 matching bases. V lost 5 bases, J lost 0 bases, and 14 bases lay in between. CDR3 length equals 16 residues. The V gene's germline CDR1 is SEHNR and CDR2 FQNEAQ (reference sequence). The CDR3 DNA is TGTGCCAGCAGCAACGGACAGTATAGCTCCTACAATGAGCAGTTCTTC. This encodes CASSNGQYSSYNEQFF.

CDR3 region: CASSGRLSAGGIGGEQFF. The CDR3 region has the DNA TGTGCCAGCAGCGGACGACTTAGCGCGGGAGGCATTGGCGGTGAGCAGTTCTTC. The gene calls are TRBV14 and TRBJ2-1, with 8 bases aligning to TRBD2. After removal of 5 bases from V and 9 bases from J, the junction contained 21 bases not matched to a gene. This CDR3 has 18 amino acids. Germline assignment: CDR1 SGHDN and CDR2 FVKESK.

The sample holds one count of this clone. The chain joins TRBV6-6 to TRBJ1-6; D perhaps matches TRBD1 (6 bases). Looked up from germline, CDR1 is MNHNY and CDR2 is SVGAGI (reference sequence). The CDR3 has 15 amino acids. The V gene lost 2 bases and the J gene lost 7 bases, with 12 bases spanning the gap. The CDR3 reads CASSYTGPGNSPLHF. The CDR3 region has the DNA TGTGCCAGCAGTTACACAGGGCCGGGGAATTCACCCCTCCACTTT.

The rearrangement joins TRBV27 to TRBJ1-1, with 7 positions matching TRBD1. V lost 4 bases to trimming and J lost 2 bases; unmatched junction nucleotides: 7. This CDR3 has 15 residues. The germline gives CDR1 MNHEY, CDR2 SMNVEV (reference sequence). The CDR3 loop reads CASSSSTGPNTEAFF. CDR3 DNA: TGTGCCAGCAGTTCCTCGACAGGGCCTAACACTGAAGCTTTCTTT.

The rearrangement joins TRBV27 to TRBJ2-3, with D perhaps TRBD1 (5 bases). The CDR3 loop spans 16 amino acids. Trimming cost V 2 bases and J 2 bases, with 14 bases left between them. Germline-derived CDR1 and CDR2 are MNHEY and SMNVEV (reference sequence). CDR3 in DNA: TGTGCCAGCAGTTTAGGTGGAACAGGCCCCACAGATACGCAGTATTTT. Residues: CASSLGGTGPTDTQYF.

V is TRBV19 and J is TRBJ1-1; D gene unclear. The CDR3 is made up of 14 amino acids. Germline-derived CDR1 and CDR2 are LNHDA and SQIVND (reference sequence). Trimming left V 3 bases short and J 4 bases short, with 12 bases between. The CDR3 bases are TGTGCCAGTAGTATTCGGGGTGGAGGCACTGAAGCTTTCTTT. Amino acids: CASSIRGGGTEAFF.

This clone was counted between two and nine times. Compared with germline, one end of the junction differs, possibly owing to a read error. The chain joins TRBV5-1 to TRBJ1-2; D is undetermined. CDR1 is SGHRS and CDR2 is YFSETQ in the germline V gene. The CDR3 sequence is 13 residues long. The CDR3 sequence: CASSSSFAEIYPF. The CDR3, as DNA: TGCGCCAGCAGCTCCTCGTTCGCCGAGATCTACCCCTTC.

This clone was picked up a small number of times. The V and J genes are TRBV6-5 and TRBJ2-7; D is uncertain. Germline CDR1 and CDR2: MNHEY and SVGAGI. CDR3 length equals 14 residues. Between the trimmed V and J ends, which lost 2 bases and 1 base, there was a span of 9 bases. This chain's CDR3 is CASSYHGGSYEQYF. CDR3 sequence (DNA): TGTGCCAGCAGTTACCACGGCGGATCCTACGAGCAGTACTTC.